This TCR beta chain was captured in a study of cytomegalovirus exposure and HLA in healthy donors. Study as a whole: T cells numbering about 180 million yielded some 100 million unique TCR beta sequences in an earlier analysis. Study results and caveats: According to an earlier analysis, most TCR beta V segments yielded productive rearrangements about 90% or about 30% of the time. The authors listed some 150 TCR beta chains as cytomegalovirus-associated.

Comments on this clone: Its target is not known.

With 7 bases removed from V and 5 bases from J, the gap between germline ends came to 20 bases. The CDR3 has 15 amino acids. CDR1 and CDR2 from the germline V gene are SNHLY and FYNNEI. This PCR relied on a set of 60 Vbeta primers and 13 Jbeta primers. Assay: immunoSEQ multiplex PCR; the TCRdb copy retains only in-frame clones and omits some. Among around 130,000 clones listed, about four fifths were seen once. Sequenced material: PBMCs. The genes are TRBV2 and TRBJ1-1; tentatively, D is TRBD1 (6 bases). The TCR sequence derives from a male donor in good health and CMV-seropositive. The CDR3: CASIRSPGVRTEAFF. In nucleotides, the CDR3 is TGTGCCAGCATTCGGTCTCCAGGGGTGAGGACTGAAGCTTTCTTT.